These T cell receptor beta chains were read from a single sample in a study of T cell repertoires in cytomegalovirus infection. Via MiXCR, TCRdb re-called the reads, giving one row per CDR3 protein. The table lists about 700,000 distinct CDR3 sequences, 30% to 35% of them singletons. Antigens for these TCRs are unknown. This material consisted of cultured PBMCs, taken from culture after CMV antigen stimulation. These receptors were taken from a human donor in good health (CMV status not recorded). Some clones in this sample may be carry-over from other donors' samples. Both conserved end residues are part of each CDR3. A D gene is named only where the DNA matches it firmly. For some rows the clone size is stated as once, few or many, or as a class when expanded; others skip it.

j_gene,d_gene,len,abundance,v_gene,CDR3aa,CDR3nt
TRBJ2-3,TRBD2,14,.,TRBV27,CASSSLAGGHTQYF,TGTGCCAGCAGTTCCCTAGCGGGAGGGCATACGCAGTATTTT
TRBJ1-1,.,14,.,TRBV5-6,CASRLQGRNTEAFF,TGTGCCAGCAGACTTCAGGGGAGGAACACTGAAGCTTTCTTT
TRBJ1-1,.,15,many,TRBV7-8,CASSLSRLKNTEAFF,TGTGCCAGCAGCTTAAGTAGGTTGAAGAACACTGAAGCTTTCTTT
TRBJ2-1,TRBD2,15,few,TRBV19,CASKKGLAASDEQFF,TGTGCCAGTAAAAAGGGACTAGCGGCTTCGGATGAGCAGTTCTTC
TRBJ1-1,TRBD1,17,.,TRBV4-1,CASSQGGTAFMNTEAFF,TGCGCCAGCAGCCAAGGGGGGACAGCCTTTATGAACACTGAAGCTTTCTTT
TRBJ2-5,.,13,.,TRBV20-1,CSAGSKPQETQYF,TGCAGTGCTGGAAGTAAACCCCAAGAGACCCAGTACTTC
TRBJ2-3,.,15,.,TRBV7-8,CASSLGLGLWDTQYF,TGTGCCAGCAGCTTGGGACTTGGCTTGTGGGATACGCAGTATTTT
TRBJ2-2,.,14,.,TRBV28,CASRTGAVTGELFF,TGTGCCAGCAGAACCGGGGCGGTGACCGGGGAGCTGTTTTTT
TRBJ2-5,TRBD2,15,few,TRBV4-3,CASSQGRELWETQYF,TGCGCCAGCAGCCAAGGGCGGGAGTTGTGGGAGACCCAGTACTTC
TRBJ1-1,.,16,.,TRBV18,CASSPNTGRLNTEAFF,TGTGCCAGCTCACCGAATACAGGCAGGCTGAACACTGAAGCTTTCTTT
TRBJ1-4,.,13,.,TRBV7-7,CASSLVLGEKLFF,TGTGCCAGCAGCTTAGTTCTGGGTGAAAAACTGTTTTTT
TRBJ1-1,.,13,.,TRBV7-9,CASSLGAAREAFF,TGTGCCAGCAGCTTAGGGGCAGCCAGAGAAGCTTTCTTT
TRBJ1-6,TRBD1,18,.,TRBV7-6,CASSLGQGGFSYNSPLHF,TGTGCCAGCAGCTTAGGACAGGGCGGATTCTCCTATAATTCACCCCTCCACTTT
TRBJ2-7,.,14,.,TRBV20-1,CSARYGQLGGIQYF,TGCAGTGCTCGATACGGACAGTTGGGAGGGATTCAGTACTTC
TRBJ2-3,TRBD2,13,.,TRBV10-3,CAIMSGEADTQYF,TGTGCCATCATGAGCGGGGAGGCAGATACGCAGTATTTT
TRBJ2-3,.,14,few,TRBV4-3,CASSQQRVTDTQYF,TGCGCCAGCAGCCAACAGCGGGTCACAGATACGCAGTATTTT
TRBJ1-5,.,16,few,TRBV19,CASSIVGMANRQPQHF,TGTGCCAGTAGTATTGTAGGGATGGCCAATCGCCAGCCCCAGCATTTT
TRBJ2-1,TRBD2,14,.,TRBV10-3,CAIRSGTSGEEQFF,TGTGCCATCAGATCCGGGACTAGTGGCGAGGAGCAGTTCTTC
TRBJ2-7,.,11,.,TRBV12-3/TRBV12-4,CASSLGRLRYF,TGTGCCAGCAGTTTGGGCCGCTTGAGGTACTTC
TRBJ2-2,TRBD1,16,few,TRBV27,CASSLRTGGSTGELFF,TGTGCCAGCAGTTTAAGGACAGGGGGGAGCACCGGGGAGCTGTTTTTT
TRBJ1-6,.,13,.,TRBV27,CASSSKADSPLHF,TGTGCCAGCAGTTCGAAGGCCGACTCACCCCTCCACTTT
TRBJ2-1,.,11,.,TRBV30,CAWSGYREQFF,TGTGCCTGGAGTGGGTACAGGGAGCAGTTCTTC
TRBJ2-1,.,20,many,TRBV7-2,CASSPRRASGGLSSYNEQFF,TGTGCCAGCAGCCCGAGACGAGCTTCGGGCGGGCTGAGCTCCTACAATGAGCAGTTCTTC
TRBJ1-1,.,14,.,TRBV20-1,CSARDPGGNTEAFF,TGCAGTGCTAGAGATCCGGGTGGGAACACTGAAGCTTTCTTT
TRBJ2-7,.,19,.,TRBV11-2,CARGAQGGGRLYPSYEQYF,TGTGCCAGAGGCGCCCAGGGAGGGGGCCGGCTCTACCCATCCTACGAGCAGTACTTC